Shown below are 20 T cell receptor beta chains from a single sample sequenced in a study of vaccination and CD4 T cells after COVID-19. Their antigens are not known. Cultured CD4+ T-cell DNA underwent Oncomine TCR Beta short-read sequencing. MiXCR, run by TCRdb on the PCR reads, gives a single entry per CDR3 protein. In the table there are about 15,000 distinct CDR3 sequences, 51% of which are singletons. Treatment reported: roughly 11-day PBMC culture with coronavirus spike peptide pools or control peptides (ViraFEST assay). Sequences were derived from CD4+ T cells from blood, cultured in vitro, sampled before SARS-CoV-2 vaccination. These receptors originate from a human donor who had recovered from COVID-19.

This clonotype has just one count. In DNA form, the CDR3 reads TGCGCCAGCAGCCCCACCGGGGCGATCTATGGCTACACCTTC. Translation gives CASSPTGAIYGYTF. The genes are TRBV4-3 and TRBJ1-2, with a possible D match to TRBD1 (5 bases). This CDR3 has 14 residues. Germline CDR1 is LGHNA and CDR2 is YSLEER. V lost 4 bases and J lost 4, with 13 bases in between.

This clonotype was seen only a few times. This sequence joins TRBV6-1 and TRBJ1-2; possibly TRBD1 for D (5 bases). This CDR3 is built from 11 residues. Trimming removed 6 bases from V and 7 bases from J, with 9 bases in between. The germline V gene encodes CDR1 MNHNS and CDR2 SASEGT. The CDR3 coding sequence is TGTGCCAGCAGCCAGGGAGGTGGCTACACCTTC. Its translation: CASSQGGGYTF.

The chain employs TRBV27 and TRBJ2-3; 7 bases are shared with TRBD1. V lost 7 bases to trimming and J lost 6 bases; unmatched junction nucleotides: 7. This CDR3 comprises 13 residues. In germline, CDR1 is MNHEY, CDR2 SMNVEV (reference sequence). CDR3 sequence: CASNPTGSDTQYF. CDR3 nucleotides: TGTGCCAGCAACCCGACAGGGTCCGATACGCAGTATTTT.

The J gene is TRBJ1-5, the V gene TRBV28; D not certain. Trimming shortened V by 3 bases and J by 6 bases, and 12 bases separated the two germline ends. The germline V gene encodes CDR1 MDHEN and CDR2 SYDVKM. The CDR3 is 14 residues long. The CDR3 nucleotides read TGTGCCAGCAGTTTCACGGTCGCGGGTCAGCCCCAGCATTTT. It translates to CASSFTVAGQPQHF.

The CDR3 coding sequence is TGCAGTGCTTCAGCGGGGAGGGATACGCAGTATTTT. Its translation: CSASAGRDTQYF. The chain employs TRBV20-1 and TRBJ2-3; 7 bases are a match to TRBD2. V was clipped by 5 bases and J by 6 bases; unmatched bases: 5. This CDR3 contains 12 residues. Per the germline V gene, CDR1 is DFQATT and CDR2 is SNEGSKA (reference sequence).

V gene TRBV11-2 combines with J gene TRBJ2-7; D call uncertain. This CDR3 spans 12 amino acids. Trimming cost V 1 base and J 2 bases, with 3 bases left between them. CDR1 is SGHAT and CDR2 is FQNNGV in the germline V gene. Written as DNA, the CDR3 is TGTGCCAGCAGCTTAGGGACCTACGAGCAGTACTTC. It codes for CASSLGTYEQYF.

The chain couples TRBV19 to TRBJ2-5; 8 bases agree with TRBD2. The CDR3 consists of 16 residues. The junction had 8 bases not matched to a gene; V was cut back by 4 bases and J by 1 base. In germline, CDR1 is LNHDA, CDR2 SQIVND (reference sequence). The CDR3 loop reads CASSTTIAGSQETQYF. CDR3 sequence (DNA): TGTGCCAGTAGTACTACCATAGCGGGAAGCCAAGAGACCCAGTACTTC. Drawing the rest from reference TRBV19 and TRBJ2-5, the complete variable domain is DGGITQSPKYLFRKEGQNVTLSCEQNLNHDAMYWYRQDPGQGLRLIYYSQIVNDFQKGDIAEGYSVSREKKESFPLTVTSAQKNPTAFYLCASSTTIAGSQETQYFGPGTRLLVL.

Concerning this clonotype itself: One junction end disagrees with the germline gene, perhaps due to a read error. This CDR3 reads CASSLAGTGAQGTQYF. As DNA, the CDR3 is TGTGCCAGCAGCTTGGCTGGGACAGGGGCCCAAGGGACCCAGTACTTC. The rearrangement joins TRBV7-9 to TRBJ2-5; 10 bases agree with TRBD1. The CDR3 is 16 amino acids. Germline values: CDR1 SEHNR, CDR2 FQNEAQ (reference sequence).

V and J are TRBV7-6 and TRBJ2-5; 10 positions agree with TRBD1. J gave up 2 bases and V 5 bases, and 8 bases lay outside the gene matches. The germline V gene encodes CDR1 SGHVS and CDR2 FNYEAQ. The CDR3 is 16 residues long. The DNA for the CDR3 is TGTGCCAGCAGCAGGGACAGGGGACCAGGTCAAGAGACCCAGTACTTC. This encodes CASSRDRGPGQETQYF.

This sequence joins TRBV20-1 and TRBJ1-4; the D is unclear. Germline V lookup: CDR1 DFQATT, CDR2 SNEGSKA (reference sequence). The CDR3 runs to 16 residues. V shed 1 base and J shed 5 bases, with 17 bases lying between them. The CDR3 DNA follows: TGCAGTGCTAGAGCTACTGGCATAGTCGTGAATGAAAAACTGTTTTTT. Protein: CSARATGIVVNEKLFF.

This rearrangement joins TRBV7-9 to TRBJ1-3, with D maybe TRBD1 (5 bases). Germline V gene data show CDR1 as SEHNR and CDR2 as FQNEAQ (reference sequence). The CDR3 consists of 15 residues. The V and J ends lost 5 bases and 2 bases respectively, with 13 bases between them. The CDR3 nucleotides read TGTGCCAGCAGCGACCGGGGGGTTGCTGGAAACACCATATATTTT. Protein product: CASSDRGVAGNTIYF.

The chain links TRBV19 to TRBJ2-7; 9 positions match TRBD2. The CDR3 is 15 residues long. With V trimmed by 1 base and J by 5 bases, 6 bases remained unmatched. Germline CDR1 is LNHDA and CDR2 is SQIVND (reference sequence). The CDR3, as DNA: TGTGCCAGTAGTATAGGTAGCGGGAGCTCACACGAGCAGTACTTC. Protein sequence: CASSIGSGSSHEQYF.

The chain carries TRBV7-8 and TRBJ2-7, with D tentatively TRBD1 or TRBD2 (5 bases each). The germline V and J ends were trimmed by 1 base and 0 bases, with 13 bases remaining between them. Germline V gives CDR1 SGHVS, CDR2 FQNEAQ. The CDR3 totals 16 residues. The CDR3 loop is CASSLVGTDVSYEQYF. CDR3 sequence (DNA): TGTGCCAGCAGCTTAGTCGGGACCGATGTCTCCTACGAGCAGTACTTC.

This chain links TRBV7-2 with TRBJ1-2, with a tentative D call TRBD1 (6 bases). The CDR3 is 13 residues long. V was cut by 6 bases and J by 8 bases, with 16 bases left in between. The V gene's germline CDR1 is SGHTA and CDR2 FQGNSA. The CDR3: CASSPQQGFGYTF. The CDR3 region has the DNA TGTGCCAGCAGTCCCCAACAGGGCTTCGGCTACACCTTC.

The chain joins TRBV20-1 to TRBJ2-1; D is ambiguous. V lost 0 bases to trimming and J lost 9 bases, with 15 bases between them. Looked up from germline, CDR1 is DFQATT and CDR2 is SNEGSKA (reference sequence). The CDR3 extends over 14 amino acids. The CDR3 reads CSARDDSPSAEQFF. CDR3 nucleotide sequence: TGCAGTGCTAGAGATGATAGCCCCTCCGCTGAGCAGTTCTTC.

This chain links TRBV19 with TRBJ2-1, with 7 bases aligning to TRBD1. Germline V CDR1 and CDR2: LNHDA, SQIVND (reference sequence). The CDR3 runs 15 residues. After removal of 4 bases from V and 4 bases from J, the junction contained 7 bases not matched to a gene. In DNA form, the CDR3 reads TGTGCCAGTAGTAAGACAGGGCGCACGTACAATGAGCAGTTCTTC. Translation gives CASSKTGRTYNEQFF.

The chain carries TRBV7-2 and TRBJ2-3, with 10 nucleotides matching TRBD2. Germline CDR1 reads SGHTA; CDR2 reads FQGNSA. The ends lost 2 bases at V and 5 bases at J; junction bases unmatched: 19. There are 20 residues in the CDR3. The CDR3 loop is CASSLRRLSGRAFGKDTQYF. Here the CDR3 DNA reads TGTGCCAGCAGCTTACGGCGACTAAGCGGGAGGGCCTTCGGAAAAGATACGCAGTATTTT.

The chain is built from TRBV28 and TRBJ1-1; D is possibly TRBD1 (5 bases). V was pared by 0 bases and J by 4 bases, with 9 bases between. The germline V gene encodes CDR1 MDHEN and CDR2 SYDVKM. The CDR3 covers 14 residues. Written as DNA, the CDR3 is TGTGCCAGCAGTTTATGGGGGGAGGGCACTGAAGCTTTCTTT. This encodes CASSLWGEGTEAFF.

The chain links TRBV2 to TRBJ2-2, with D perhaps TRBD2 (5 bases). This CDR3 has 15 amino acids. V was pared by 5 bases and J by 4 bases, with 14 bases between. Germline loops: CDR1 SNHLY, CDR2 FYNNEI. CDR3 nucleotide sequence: TGTGCCAGCAGTCGGGATAGAAGCGGCACCGGGGAGCTGTTTTTT. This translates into CASSRDRSGTGELFF.

In DNA, the CDR3 is TGTGCCATCAGTGACTCCGGGACTAGCGGGAAAATTAGGGAGCAGTACTTC. Residues: CAISDSGTSGKIREQYF. The rearrangement uses TRBV10-3 and TRBJ2-7, with TRBD2 matching 13 bases. The CDR3 loop spans 17 amino acids. Germline V gene lookup returns CDR1 ENHRY and CDR2 SYGVKD. Losses at the gene ends were 3 bases for V and 7 bases for J; bases not matched to a gene: 12.